A single T cell receptor beta chain is shown here with its context. This specimen belongs to a study of blood T cell repertoires in COVID-19. Cohort allocation depended upon clinical history that participants reported. Germline V gives CDR1 SNHLY, CDR2 FYNNEI. The V end was cut by 6 bases, the J end by 4 bases, with 15 bases between. This CDR3 region has 14 residues. Assay: immunoSEQ multiplex PCR; the TCRdb copy retains only in-frame clones and omits some. The repertoire holds some 240,000 clones, about 88% seen once, with approximately 4.3% in the top ten. V gene TRBV2 combines with J gene TRBJ1-2, with a weak D call TRBD1 (6 bases). The sequence was collected from a man younger than 45 with acute COVID-19. What was sequenced was PBMCs or T cells enriched from blood (not recorded which). The CDR3 DNA reads as TGTGCCAGCAGGCAACGGCCAGGGGCCTATGGCTACACCTTC. Its protein is CASRQRPGAYGYTF.